The 9 T cell receptor beta chains reported below all come from one sample, sequenced in a study of tumor-infiltrating lymphocytes in primary liver carcinoma (TCRdb year 2017). Total RNA and DNA were co-extracted from 20-30 mg of bulk tissue with the AllPrep DNA/RNA mini kit, without cell sorting. The sequencer listed for this sample is Illumina HiSeq 2500. A constant-region primer and ProtoScript II reverse transcriptase were used to reverse-transcribe TCRbeta-specific cDNA from around 480 ng total RNA. Construction of the TCRbeta libraries relied on three nested rounds of multiplex PCR, following a slightly modified ARM-PCR procedure. Each of the first two PCR rounds ran for approximately 10 cycles using multiplex TRBV1-TRBV30 forward primers together with a Cbeta reverse primer. TCRdb itself trimmed the public reads at Q25 with fastp, ran MiXCR and retained productive beta chains. One record per CDR3 amino acid sequence lists the most common genes and DNA. A total of 80,000 to 100,000 distinct CDR3 sequences appear in this sample, about 70% of them only once. 27% of the sample is in the top ten clones.

The specimen was tumor-adjacent normal liver tissue. These receptors were collected from a man in his forties with primary liver carcinoma and hepatitis B virus infection.

Concerning this clonotype: A much more abundant neighbour one base away suggests this may be a read error. The rearrangement links TRBV5-5 to TRBJ1-3; D is unresolved. The CDR3 has 14 residues. Germline V CDR1 and CDR2: SGHKS, YYEKEE (reference sequence). This chain's CDR3 is CASSLDSPGNNIYF. DNA of the CDR3: TGTGCCAGCAGCTTGGACAGCCCTGGAAACAACATATATTTT. Together with reference TRBV5-5 and TRBJ1-3, the CDR3 gives the full variable domain: DAGVTQSPTHLIKTRGQQVTLRCSPISGHKSVSWYQQVLGQGPQFIFQYYEKEERGRGNFPDRFSARQFPNYSSELNVNALLLGDSALYLCASSLDSPGNNIYFGEGSWLTVV.

A note on this clonotype: The junction shows a germline mismatch at one end, possibly a read error. The CDR3 DNA reads as TGTGCCAGCAGCTTGGGCCCAGGGGGGTTTAGCAATCAGCCCCAGCGTTTT. This codes for CASSLGPGGFSNQPQRF. V and J are TRBV11-2 and TRBJ1-5; 7 bases map to TRBD1. The CDR3 runs 17 residues. Per the germline V gene, CDR1 is SGHAT and CDR2 is FQNNGV.

This clonotype was counted many times. This chain uses TRBV5-5 with TRBJ1-5, with 7 positions matching TRBD1. With 4 bases clipped from V and 4 bases from J, the junction kept 8 bases outside the gene matches. The CDR3 extends over 15 amino acids. Germline CDR1 reads SGHKS; CDR2 reads YYEKEE (reference sequence). In DNA, the CDR3 is TGTGCCAGCAGCCCGACAGGGCTTCAGAATCAGCCCCAGCATTTT. This translates into CASSPTGLQNQPQHF.

In regard to this clonotype: One end of the junction does not line up with germline, which may come from a read error. The V and J genes are TRBV10-3 and TRBJ2-1; 7 bases agree with TRBD2. CDR3 length: 13 residues. Germline assignment: CDR1 ENHRY and CDR2 SYGVKD. The CDR3 here is CAISGLGGNDQFF. Written as DNA, the CDR3 is TGTGCCATCAGCGGACTAGGTGGGAATGACCAGTTCTTC.

This chain's CDR3 is CSVDRPSGSGEQYF. The CDR3 DNA sequence: TGCAGCGTTGATCGCCCCAGCGGGAGTGGCGAGCAGTACTTC. The chain recombines TRBV29-1 with TRBJ2-7, with 8 bases identical to TRBD2. With V trimmed by 3 bases and J by 6 bases, 10 bases remained unmatched. The CDR3 is made up of 14 amino acids. The germline CDR1 and CDR2 sequences are SQVTM and ANQGSEA.

The chain combines TRBV6-1 with TRBJ2-1, with 11 positions matching TRBD2. This CDR3 region has 14 residues. The germline V gene encodes CDR1 MNHNS and CDR2 SASEGT. With 6 bases clipped from V and 9 bases from J, the junction kept 7 bases outside the gene matches. The DNA of the CDR3 is TGTGCCAGCAGACTAGCGGGAGCCATGGGTGAGCAGTTCTTC. It specifies CASRLAGAMGEQFF.

Regarding this clonotype: A read error may account for a junction end that differs from germline. This sequence joins TRBV12-3 or TRBV12-4 and TRBJ2-1; D unclear. The length of the CDR3 is 15 residues. The CDR3 region has the DNA TGTGTCAGCAGTTACTGCAAGACCTCTGCCAATGAGCAGTTCTTC. Protein sequence: CVSSYCKTSANEQFF.

The V call is TRBV6-5, the J call TRBJ2-5; D might be TRBD2 (5 bases). Germline V gives CDR1 MNHEY, CDR2 SVGAGI. This CDR3 has 15 residues. Trimming cost V 3 bases and J 5 bases, with 16 bases left between them. CDR3 residues: CASSYSRGRVETQYF. In DNA form, the CDR3 reads TGTGCCAGCAGTTATTCTCGGGGTAGGGTGGAGACCCAGTACTTC.

This clonotype was counted at least ten times. The chain has TRBV6-5 and TRBJ1-2; D not resolved. V lost 0 bases to trimming and J lost 5 bases, with 4 bases between them. CDR1 MNHEY and CDR2 SVGAGI come from the germline V gene. The length of the CDR3 is 12 residues. Written as DNA, the CDR3 is TGTGCCAGCAGTTACTCAGGGTATGGCTACACCTTC. Translation: CASSYSGYGYTF.